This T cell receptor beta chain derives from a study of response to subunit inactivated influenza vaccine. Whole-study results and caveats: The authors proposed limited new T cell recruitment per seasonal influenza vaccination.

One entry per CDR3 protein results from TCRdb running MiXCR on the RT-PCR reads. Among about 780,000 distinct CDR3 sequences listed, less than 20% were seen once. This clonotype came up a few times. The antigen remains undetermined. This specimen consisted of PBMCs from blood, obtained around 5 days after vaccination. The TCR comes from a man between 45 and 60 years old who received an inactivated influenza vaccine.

The CDR3: CASSPYVASLRSNTGELFF. CDR3 DNA sequence: TGTGCCAGCAGCCCCTACGTTGCCTCCCTCAGATCGAACACCGGGGAGCTGTTTTTT. The V call is TRBV7-8, the J call TRBJ2-2, with D unresolved. The germline V gene encodes CDR1 SGHVS and CDR2 FQNEAQ. V was pared by 5 bases and J by 0 bases, with 22 bases between. The CDR3 consists of 19 residues. The full variable domain, completed using reference TRBV7-8 and TRBJ2-2, is GAGVSQSPRYKVAKRGQDVALRCDPISGHVSLFWYQQALGQGPEFLTYFQNEAQLDKSGLPSDRFFAERPEGSVSTLKIQRTQQEDSAVYLCASSPYVASLRSNTGELFFGEGSRLTVL.